This paragraph covers one T cell receptor (beta chain) sequence. There is no known antigen for this receptor. No clone much larger than this one lies a single base away; base qualities are absent. At one collaborating source in Seattle, patients were enrolled during active infection and were followed longitudinally through the course of disease. Each collaborating institution followed its own protocols to collect whole blood in K2EDTA tubes. For TCRbeta analysis, collaborators shipped samples in one of three forms: frozen whole blood, isolated PBMCs, or DNA extracted from either of those sample types. TCRbeta CDR3 regions were amplified from genomic DNA by means of the immunoSEQ Assay, a bias-controlled multiplex PCR. Under the source paper's analysis protocol: The number of nucleated cells in each sample was estimated from the amplification of reference gene primers within the assay. To quantify the absolute abundance of each unique TCRbeta CDR3 rearrangement, sequence reads were collapsed and filtered. For each sample, productive Simpson clonality was calculated as the square root of Simpson's diversity index over productive rearrangements. TCRdb took over this immuneACCESS table, retaining in-frame rearrangements with V and J assigned. Such tables are incomplete; in checked studies, under half of the missing clones stem from an unresolved V gene, and the remainder is unexplained. V and J calls and clone size are copied from that table; D and trimming were computed from the DNA. In all, the sample holds 96,000 or so clones, and roughly 79% of those were seen once. The top ten clonotypes cover around 4.7% of the sample.

This sample is part of a study of blood T cell repertoires in COVID-19 (TCRdb year 2020). About the full investigation: Collaborator samples came from the United States, Italy and Spain and covered acute and convalescent phases of COVID-19. Subjects who had been exposed to COVID-19, were actively infected with it, or had recovered from it provided the deeply sampled blood TCRbeta repertoires that made up the dataset. HLA class I and class II types, where available, came from metadata supplied by the sample provider rather than from assay-based typing. The samples were drawn from the first 160 participants of the ongoing ImmuneRACE study and from more than 1,000 subjects provided by 6 global collaborators. The repertoires were released in a freely available public database intended as a resource for research on the immune response to SARS-CoV-2. The sample metadata nearly always contained a de-identified subject ID, COVID-19 status, age in years and sex. The prospective study material was composed of cDNA or gDNA derived from T cells, B-cell-depleted T cells, or PBMCs.

General conclusions and limits of the study: Clinical and demographic metadata were provided uncurated, with the amount varying by source and participant.

The CDR3, from cysteine to phenylalanine, totals 16 residues. CDR3 DNA only is kept here, 48 bases in frame from base 1. For this chain, trimming is 2 bases at the V end and 4 bases at the J end, and the number of junction bases without a gene match is 6. The germline V gene (reference sequence) yields MNHEY for CDR1 and SMNVEV for CDR2. The sequence is built from TRBV27 and TRBJ1-4, with 8 bases matching TRBD1. The clonotype comes from a man aged 80 or over with COVID-19, enrolled during active disease. The sample taken for sequencing was peripheral blood. The DNA sequence reads TGTGCCAGCAGTTTAACCGGGACAGGCCTTAATGAAAAACTGTTTTTT. The resulting protein is CASSLTGTGLNEKLFF.